The sequence of this T cell receptor (beta chain) was determined in a study of T cell changes during pregnancy in multiple sclerosis. TCRdb keeps only in-frame clones here, not all; method: immunoSEQ multiplex PCR. This sample has 70,000 to 85,000 clones, with just over 90% found just once. The germline V gene has CDR1 SGDLS and CDR2 YYNGEE. This CDR3 spans 14 amino acids. V gave up 3 bases and J gave up 4 bases, with 13 bases separating them. This TCR came from a female donor with multiple sclerosis, enrolled in a pregnancy study. The specimen was peripheral blood, collected before pregnancy. This chain joins TRBV9 and TRBJ1-2, with D possibly matching TRBD1 (6 bases). The CDR3 loop is CASSGSGGAYGYTF. Written as DNA, the CDR3 is TGTGCCAGCAGCGGATCGGGGGGCGCCTATGGCTACACCTTC.